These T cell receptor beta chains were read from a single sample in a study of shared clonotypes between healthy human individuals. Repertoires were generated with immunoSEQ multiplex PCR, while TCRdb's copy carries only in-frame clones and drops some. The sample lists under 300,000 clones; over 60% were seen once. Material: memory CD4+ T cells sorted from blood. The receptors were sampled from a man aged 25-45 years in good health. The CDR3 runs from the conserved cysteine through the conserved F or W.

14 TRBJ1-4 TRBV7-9 CASSLGTGDEKLFF
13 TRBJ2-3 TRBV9 CASSVGAADTQYF
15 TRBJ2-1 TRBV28 CASRTGGTINYEQFF
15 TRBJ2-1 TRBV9 CASSVAVNPLDEQFF
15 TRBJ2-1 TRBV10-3 CAISDPGLVGEEQFF
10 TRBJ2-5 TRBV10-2 CASLQETQYF
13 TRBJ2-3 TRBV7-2 CASSLERSDTQYF
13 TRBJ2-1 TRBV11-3 CASSFAQYNEQFF
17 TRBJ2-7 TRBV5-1 CASSLAFGGKSSYEQYF
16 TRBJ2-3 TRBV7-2 CASSQGLRRRTDTQYF
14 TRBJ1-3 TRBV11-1 CASSLTGLGNTIYF
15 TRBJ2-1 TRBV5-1 CASSLGGSNDNEQFF
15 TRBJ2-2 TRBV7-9 CASTKGDRELGELFF
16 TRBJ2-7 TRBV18 CASSPPGTGGLYEQYF
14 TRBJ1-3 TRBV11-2 CASSLASAGNTIYF
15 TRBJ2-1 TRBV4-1 CASSQIGSSYNEQFF
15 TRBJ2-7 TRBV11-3 CASSLGAGSPYEQYF
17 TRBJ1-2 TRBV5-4 CASHSFSGQGVSYGYTF
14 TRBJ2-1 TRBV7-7 CASSFSGQDNEQFF
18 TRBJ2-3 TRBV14 CASSLLGLAGGPTDTQYF
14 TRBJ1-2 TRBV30 CAWSSRGLSSGYTF
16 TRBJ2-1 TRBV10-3 CAITDSLAGGKNEQFF
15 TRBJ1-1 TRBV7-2 CASSFTTVMNTEAFF
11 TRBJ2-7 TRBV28 CASRALEEQYF
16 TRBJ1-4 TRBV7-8 CASSLGVGPTNEKLFF
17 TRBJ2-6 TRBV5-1 CASSAVGLSPGANVLTF
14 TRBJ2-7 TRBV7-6 CASSLEGLAVEQYF
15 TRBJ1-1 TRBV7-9 CASSWPAGWYTEAFF
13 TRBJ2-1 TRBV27 CASGVSSYNEQFF
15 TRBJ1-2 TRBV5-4 CASSPTRQGRNGYTF
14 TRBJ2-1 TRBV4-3 CASSLALGGSEQFF
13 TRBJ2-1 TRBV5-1 CASSLGGGVEQFF
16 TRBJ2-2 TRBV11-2 CASSLSLQWRTGELFF
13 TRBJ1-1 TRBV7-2 CASSFNMNTEAFF
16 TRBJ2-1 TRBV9 CASSVGGSGGYNEQFF
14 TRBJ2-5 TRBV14 CASSPGQGQETQYF
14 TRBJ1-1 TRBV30 CAWRRVGGNTEAFF
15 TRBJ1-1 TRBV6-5 CASSHPGLMNTEAFF
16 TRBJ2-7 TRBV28 CASSGNRRRSSYEQYF
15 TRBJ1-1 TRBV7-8 CASRVGEGLNTEAFF
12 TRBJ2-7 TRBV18 CASSPGRVEQYF
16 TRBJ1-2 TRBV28 CASSLFRALGDYGYTF
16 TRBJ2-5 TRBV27 CASSLIGGGYQETQYF
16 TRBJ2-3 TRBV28 CASSLLGTGDTDTQYF
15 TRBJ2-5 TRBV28 CASSLPSGAGETQYF
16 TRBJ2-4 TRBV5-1 CASSLHMNLAKNIQYF
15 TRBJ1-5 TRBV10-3 CAISEFQGADQPQHF
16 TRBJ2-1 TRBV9 CASSGTGLAGANEQFF
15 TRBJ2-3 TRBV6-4 CASSKLAGGHDTQYF
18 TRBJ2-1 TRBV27 CASSLDPLAGGVYGEQFF
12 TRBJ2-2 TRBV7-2 CASSLNPGELFF
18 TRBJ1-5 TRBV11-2 CASSLDMTGGVGNQPQHF
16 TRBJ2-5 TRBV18 CASAAGLAGQGETQYF
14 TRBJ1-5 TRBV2 CASTGDYSNQPQHF
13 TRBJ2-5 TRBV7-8 CASSLEVGTTQYF